This record concerns one TCR beta chain sequence. Its specificity is unknown. Per germline, CDR1 MNHNS and CDR2 SASEGT. V was pared by 2 bases and J by 4 bases, with 8 bases between. The CDR3 runs 13 residues. This sample was included in a study of vaccination and CD4 T cells after COVID-19. Across the study: Taking of post-vaccine samples occurred a median approximately 67 days after dose two (range 14 to 241). No peptide, an HIV-1 Nef pool, or a CEFX pool was what each control culture received.

Treatment here: approximately nine-day PBMC culture with coronavirus spike peptide pools or control peptides (ViraFEST assay). Cultured CD4+ T-cell DNA underwent Oncomine TCR Beta short-read sequencing. MiXCR, applied by TCRdb to the PCR reads, yields one record per CDR3 protein. The table lists about 8,600 distinct CDR3 sequences, about 32% of them singletons. This sequence joins TRBV6-1 and TRBJ1-2; D may be TRBD1 (6 bases). The source material was cultured CD4+ T cells from blood. The clonotype was recovered from a human donor with COVID-19. CDR3 residues: CASSERGGYGYTF. CDR3 nucleotide sequence: TGTGCCAGCAGTGAAAGGGGGGGCTATGGCTACACCTTC.